The rows below give T cell receptor beta chains drawn from one sample of a study of blood T cell repertoires in COVID-19. Only in-frame clones appear in the TCRdb table, and some are missing; sequencing was by immunoSEQ multiplex PCR. The table includes 150,000 to 200,000 clones, 82% detected once. Sequenced material: peripheral blood. These receptors were collected from a woman of 80 years or more with active or convalescent COVID-19. The CDR3 runs from the conserved cysteine through the conserved F or W. A D gene is named only where the DNA matches it firmly. Clone size is stated in some rows and not others, as once, few, many or a class when expanded.

D gene: -
clone size: -
J gene: TRBJ1-5
V gene: TRBV20-1
CDR3 protein: CRARGPQHF
CDR3 DNA: TGCAGGGCCCGTGGGCCCCAGCATTTT

D gene: -
clone size: once
J gene: TRBJ1-1
V gene: TRBV9
CDR3 protein: CASSVAPQGNTEAFF
CDR3 DNA: TGTGCCAGCAGCGTAGCTCCGCAGGGAAACACTGAAGCTTTCTTT

D gene: -
clone size: -
J gene: TRBJ1-1
V gene: TRBV19
CDR3 protein: CASSRTVMNTEAFF
CDR3 DNA: TGTGCCAGTAGTCGAACAGTAATGAACACTGAAGCTTTCTTT

D gene: TRBD2
clone size: -
J gene: TRBJ2-3
V gene: TRBV7-6
CDR3 protein: CASIPLGGLAGGPGDTQYF
CDR3 DNA: TGTGCCAGCATTCCTCTGGGTGGGCTAGCGGGAGGGCCAGGAGATACGCAGTATTTT

D gene: -
clone size: -
J gene: TRBJ1-1
V gene: TRBV28
CDR3 protein: CASSRTDLLHTEAFF
CDR3 DNA: TGTGCCAGCAGTCGGACAGATTTACTGCACACTGAAGCTTTCTTT

D gene: TRBD1
clone size: -
J gene: TRBJ1-6
V gene: TRBV28
CDR3 protein: CASSSPQGSYNSPLHF
CDR3 DNA: TGTGCCAGCAGTTCGCCACAGGGGTCCTATAATTCACCCCTCCACTTT

D gene: -
clone size: once
J gene: TRBJ2-1
V gene: TRBV6-5
CDR3 protein: CASSQTSYNEQFF
CDR3 DNA: TGTGCCAGCAGCCAGACTAGCTACAATGAGCAGTTCTTC

D gene: TRBD1
clone size: -
J gene: TRBJ1-2
V gene: TRBV6-5
CDR3 protein: CASSLTGGGGYTF
CDR3 DNA: TGTGCCAGCAGTCTGACAGGGGGAGGTGGCTACACCTTC

D gene: TRBD2
clone size: -
J gene: TRBJ2-7
V gene: TRBV18
CDR3 protein: CASSQYTLGLAAYYEQYF
CDR3 DNA: TGTGCCAGCTCACAATACACTTTGGGACTAGCGGCTTACTACGAGCAGTACTTC

D gene: -
clone size: few
J gene: TRBJ1-3
V gene: TRBV30
CDR3 protein: CAWGTGSSGNTIYF
CDR3 DNA: TGTGCCTGGGGGACCGGGAGCTCTGGAAACACCATATATTTT

D gene: TRBD2
clone size: once
J gene: TRBJ2-3
V gene: TRBV7-3
CDR3 protein: CASSWGLAGGPVTDTQYF
CDR3 DNA: TGTGCCAGCAGCTGGGGACTAGCGGGAGGGCCGGTCACAGATACGCAGTATTTT

D gene: TRBD2
clone size: -
J gene: TRBJ2-1
V gene: TRBV3-1/TRBV3-2
CDR3 protein: CASSPRTLAGVGEQFF
CDR3 DNA: TGTGCCAGCAGCCCAAGAACGCTAGCGGGAGTGGGTGAGCAGTTCTTC

D gene: TRBD1
clone size: -
J gene: TRBJ1-5
V gene: TRBV6-1
CDR3 protein: CASSEAIRQGDQPQHF
CDR3 DNA: TGTGCCAGCAGTGAGGCCATCCGACAGGGAGATCAGCCCCAGCATTTT

D gene: -
clone size: -
J gene: TRBJ2-5
V gene: TRBV18
CDR3 protein: CASSPPSHGIGTQYF
CDR3 DNA: TGTGCCAGCTCACCACCGTCCCATGGTATCGGGACCCAGTACTTC

D gene: -
clone size: -
J gene: TRBJ1-3
V gene: TRBV18
CDR3 protein: CASSPELGNTIYF
CDR3 DNA: TGTGCCAGCTCACCCGAGCTTGGAAACACCATATATTTT

D gene: TRBD1
clone size: few
J gene: TRBJ2-7
V gene: TRBV18
CDR3 protein: CASSLGQGSYEQYF
CDR3 DNA: TGTGCCAGCTCGCTAGGACAGGGTAGCTACGAGCAGTACTTC

D gene: TRBD1
clone size: -
J gene: TRBJ1-1
V gene: TRBV28
CDR3 protein: CASITGGADWTEAFF
CDR3 DNA: TGTGCCAGCATAACAGGGGGCGCGGATTGGACTGAAGCTTTCTTT

D gene: TRBD2
clone size: once
J gene: TRBJ2-2
V gene: TRBV29-1
CDR3 protein: CSVGGLAGPNTGELFF
CDR3 DNA: TGCAGCGTGGGGGGACTAGCGGGACCTAACACCGGGGAGCTGTTTTTT

D gene: -
clone size: -
J gene: TRBJ1-1
V gene: TRBV6-5
CDR3 protein: CASSRGGAENTEAFF
CDR3 DNA: TGTGCCAGCTCCCGCGGAGGGGCGGAGAACACTGAAGCTTTCTTT

D gene: TRBD2
clone size: -
J gene: TRBJ2-3
V gene: TRBV7-9
CDR3 protein: CASSLGTSPPNTQYF
CDR3 DNA: TGTGCCAGCAGCTTAGGGACTAGCCCCCCGAATACGCAGTATTTT